This T cell receptor beta chain was profiled in a study of cytomegalovirus exposure and HLA in healthy donors. Whole-study findings and limits: Per published reports, the classifier diagnosed cytomegalovirus status with high specificity and sensitivity.

Primers: 60 Vbeta forward and 13 Jbeta reverse. This table comes from immunoSEQ multiplex PCR, and its TCRdb copy is limited to in-frame clones, with some not included. The sample has approximately 100,000 clones, around 80% seen once; the top ten hold roughly 3.7%. Germline CDR1 and CDR2: SGHTA and FQGNSA. The CDR3 is made up of 13 amino acids. V lost 1 base and J 6 bases, leaving 9 bases between the germline ends. Worth noting for this clone: The antigen remains undetermined.

V usage is TRBV7-2 and J usage is TRBJ1-2; D possibly corresponds to TRBD1 (6 bases). Sequencing input: PBMCs. This clonotype was sampled from a man aged 60-69 years in good health and CMV-seronegative. DNA for the CDR3: TGTGCCAGCAGCTTAGACAGGGACGATGGCTACACCTTC. Amino acid sequence: CASSLDRDDGYTF. The full variable domain, rest sourced from reference TRBV7-2 and TRBJ1-2, is GAGVSQSPSNKVTEKGKDVELRCDPISGHTALYWYRQSLGQGLEFLIYFQGNSAPDKSGLPSDRFSAERTGGSVSTLTIQRTQQEDSAVYLCASSLDRDDGYTFGSGTRLTVV.